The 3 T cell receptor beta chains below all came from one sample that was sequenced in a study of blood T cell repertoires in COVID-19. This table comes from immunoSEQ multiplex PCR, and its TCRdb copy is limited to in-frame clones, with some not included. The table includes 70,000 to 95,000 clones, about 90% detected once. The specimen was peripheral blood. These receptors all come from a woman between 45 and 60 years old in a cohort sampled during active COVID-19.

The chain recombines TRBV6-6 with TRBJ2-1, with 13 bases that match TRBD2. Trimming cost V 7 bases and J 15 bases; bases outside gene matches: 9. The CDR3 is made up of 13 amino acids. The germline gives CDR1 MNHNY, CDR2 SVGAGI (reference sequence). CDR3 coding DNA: TGTGCCAGCATTACGACTAGCGGGAGGATTTTGTTCTTC. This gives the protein CASITTSGRILFF.

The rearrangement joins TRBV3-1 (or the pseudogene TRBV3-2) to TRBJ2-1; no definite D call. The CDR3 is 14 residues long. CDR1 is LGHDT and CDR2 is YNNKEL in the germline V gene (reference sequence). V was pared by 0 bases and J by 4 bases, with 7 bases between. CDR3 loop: CASSQDPRYNEQFF. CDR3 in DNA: TGTGCCAGCAGCCAAGATCCCAGGTACAATGAGCAGTTCTTC.

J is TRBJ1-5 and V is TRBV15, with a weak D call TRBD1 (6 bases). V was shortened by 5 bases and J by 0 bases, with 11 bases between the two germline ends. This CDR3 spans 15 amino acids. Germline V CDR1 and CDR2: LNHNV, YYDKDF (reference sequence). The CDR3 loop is CATSGGQNSNQPQHF. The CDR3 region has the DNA TGTGCCACCAGCGGGGGACAAAATAGCAATCAGCCCCAGCATTTT.